These 24 T cell receptor beta chains were all obtained from the same sample, sequenced in a study of response to subunit inactivated influenza vaccine. TCRdb redid the calling of the RT-PCR reads with MiXCR, one entry per CDR3 protein. The top ten clones hold roughly a tenth of a sample with around 200,000 distinct CDR3 sequences, nearly 9.5% of them seen once. The material sequenced was non-naive T cells sorted from PBMCs, taken on the day of vaccination. These receptors were collected from a man aged 45 to 65 who received an inactivated influenza vaccine.

This clonotype was found many times. This rearrangement joins TRBV12-3 or TRBV12-4 to TRBJ2-7, with 15 bases fitting TRBD2. J was trimmed by 6 bases and V by 8 bases; bases with no gene match: 8. This CDR3 has 15 amino acids. This CDR3 is CASGTPGLAGGEQYF. CDR3 coding DNA: TGTGCCAGCGGGACTCCGGGACTAGCGGGGGGCGAGCAGTACTTC.

The sample holds a few counts of this clonotype. The CDR3 DNA follows: TGTGCCAGCAGCGTAGCTTGGGGGCGAGAGACCCAGTACTTC. As protein: CASSVAWGRETQYF. This chain joins TRBV9 and TRBJ2-5, with D perhaps matching TRBD1 (6 bases). Trimming took off 0 bases at V and 4 bases at J, with 10 bases between the two ends. CDR3 length: 14 residues. Germline lookup yields CDR1 SGDLS and CDR2 YYNGEE.

This clonotype showed up just a few times. The CDR3 loop reads CAWSTRETQYF. CDR3 in DNA: TGTGCCTGGAGTACGCGGGAGACCCAGTACTTC. J is TRBJ2-5 and V is TRBV30; D gene unclear. Looked up from germline, CDR1 is GTSNPN and CDR2 is SVGIG (reference sequence). Trimming left V 2 bases short and J 5 bases short, with 6 bases between. The CDR3 length is 11 residues.

This clonotype was seen ten or more times. The rearrangement uses TRBV7-9 and TRBJ1-1; 7 nucleotides line up with TRBD1. The CDR3 runs to 15 residues. Germline CDR1 and CDR2: SEHNR and FQNEAQ (reference sequence). Trimming at V came to 4 bases and at J to 1 base, leaving 6 bases not matched to a gene. Here the CDR3 DNA reads TGTGCCAGCAGCTCGATGACAGGGAGGAACACTGAAGCTTTCTTT. It encodes CASSSMTGRNTEAFF.

In its sample, this clonotype was seen a few times. The chain combines TRBV20-1 with TRBJ2-1; tentatively, D is TRBD2 (5 bases). V was clipped by 1 base and J by 0 bases, with 7 bases between them. Germline assignment: CDR1 DFQATT and CDR2 SNEGSKA (reference sequence). This CDR3 region has 14 residues. CDR3 sequence: CSARASNSYNEQFF. Here the CDR3 DNA reads TGCAGTGCTAGAGCTAGCAACTCCTACAATGAGCAGTTCTTC.

The chain joins TRBV15 to TRBJ2-3; TRBD2 matches 12 bases. Trimming took 0 bases from V and 0 from J; bases not matched to a gene: 7. In germline, CDR1 is LNHNV, CDR2 YYDKDF (reference sequence). The CDR3 loop spans 19 amino acids. In DNA, the CDR3 is TGTGCCACCAGCAGAGATCGGCTAGCGGGGGGGACTAGCACAGATACGCAGTATTTT. Translating it yields CATSRDRLAGGTSTDTQYF.

This clonotype was counted at least ten times. This chain uses TRBV7-8 with TRBJ2-4; no clear D. Germline loops: CDR1 SGHVS, CDR2 FQNEAQ. Between the trimmed V and J ends, which lost 1 base and 0 bases, there was a span of 10 bases. CDR3 length: 16 residues. Here the CDR3 reads CASSLGGVLAKNIQYF. The CDR3 nucleotides are TGTGCCAGCAGCTTAGGTGGCGTGCTAGCCAAAAACATTCAGTACTTC.

This chain joins TRBV4-1 and TRBJ2-3; maybe TRBD1 (5 bases). The CDR3 spans 16 residues. Trimming took off 0 bases at V and 4 bases at J, with 14 bases between the two ends. Germline assignment: CDR1 MGHRA and CDR2 YSYEKL. CDR3 DNA: TGCGCCAGCAGCCAAGATAAAGTCAGGGTGCCAGATACGCAGTATTTT. Its translation: CASSQDKVRVPDTQYF.

This clonotype was recorded a few times. This chain joins TRBV28 and TRBJ1-5, with 11 positions matching TRBD1. The CDR3 has 15 amino acids. V trimming: 5 bases; J trimming: 5 bases; junction bases outside the gene matches: 5. Germline CDR1 MDHEN, CDR2 SYDVKM. In DNA form, the CDR3 reads TGTGCCAGCAGTGGACAGGGGGCTGGGTATCAGCCCCAGCATTTT. It yields the protein CASSGQGAGYQPQHF.

Only a few counts were recorded for this clonotype. V and J are TRBV28 and TRBJ1-1, with D tentatively TRBD1 (6 bases). The CDR3 spans 14 residues. Germline values: CDR1 MDHEN, CDR2 SYDVKM. V was trimmed by 10 bases and J by 5 bases, leaving 20 bases between them. The CDR3 spells CATRGLGGWTEAFF. DNA of the CDR3: TGTGCCACTAGAGGGTTAGGGGGATGGACTGAAGCTTTCTTT.

This clonotype appeared many times. Its ends do not fully match the called genes, so a read error is possible. V gene TRBV12-3 or TRBV12-4 combines with J gene TRBJ1-5; D is possibly TRBD1 (5 bases). The CDR3 consists of 16 residues. The CDR3 bases are TGTGCCAGCAGTTACCGGGGCGGGGGTAGCAGTCAGCCCCAGCATTTT. It translates to CASSYRGGGSSQPQHF.

This clonotype was counted ten times or more. The chain employs TRBV5-1 and TRBJ1-2, with 9 bases lining up with TRBD1. The ends lost 0 bases at V and 6 bases at J; junction bases unmatched: 3. The CDR3 length is 14 residues. Germline CDR1 and CDR2: SGHRS and YFSETQ. CDR3 residues: CASSLAGQGHGYTF. For the CDR3, the DNA is TGCGCCAGCAGCTTGGCGGGACAGGGACATGGCTACACCTTC.

This chain joins TRBV25-1 and TRBJ2-7; D is perhaps TRBD1 (7 bases). V was clipped by 3 bases and J by 2 bases, with 14 bases between them. The CDR3 spans 15 residues. The germline gives CDR1 MGHDK, CDR2 SYGVNS. The CDR3 bases are TGTGCCAGCAGTGATTCGGTCAGGGGGGCCTACGAGCAGTACTTC. Its translation is CASSDSVRGAYEQYF.

The V gene is TRBV10-3, the J gene TRBJ2-1; 7 nucleotides agree with TRBD2. Germline V CDR1 and CDR2: ENHRY, SYGVKD. The CDR3 runs to 14 residues. The trim removed 4 bases at V and 6 bases at J, leaving 6 bases unmatched. The CDR3 bases are TGTGCCATCAGTGGGGGGGGACTACCCAATGAGCAGTTCTTC. Amino acids: CAISGGGLPNEQFF.

This clonotype occurred a few times. V and J are TRBV7-9 and TRBJ2-1; D unclear. CDR3 length: 12 residues. V lost 10 bases and J lost 9, with 16 bases in between. CDR1 is SEHNR and CDR2 is FQNEAQ in the germline V gene (reference sequence). In nucleotides, the CDR3 is TGTGCCACCAATAATGGACCGCGTGAGCAGTTCTTC. Its translation: CATNNGPREQFF.

J is TRBJ2-5 and V is TRBV10-3; 8 bases map to TRBD2. The germline gives CDR1 ENHRY, CDR2 SYGVKD. CDR3 length: 15 residues. V gave up 7 bases and J gave up 5 bases; unmatched junction bases: 12. The CDR3 DNA reads as TGTGCCATCAATGCGGCTGCGGGGGGCGCGGAGACCCAGTACTTC. Amino acids: CAINAAAGGAETQYF.

A few counts support this clonotype. The chain couples TRBV5-1 to TRBJ2-2; 10 nucleotides line up with TRBD2. Trimming at V came to 2 bases and at J to 5 bases, leaving 0 bases not matched to a gene. CDR3 size: 14 residues. Per the germline V gene, CDR1 is SGHRS and CDR2 is YFSETQ. DNA of the CDR3: TGCGCCAGCAGCTTACTAGCGGGGACCGGGGAGCTGTTTTTT. Residues: CASSLLAGTGELFF.

The chain couples TRBV11-2 to TRBJ2-1; 11 nucleotides match TRBD2. The CDR3 runs to 16 residues. CDR1 and CDR2 from the germline V gene are SGHAT and FQNNGV. Unmatched junction bases numbered 5, after V lost 1 base and J lost 6 bases. This CDR3 is CASSLALAGGTNEQFF. Written as DNA, the CDR3 is TGTGCCAGCAGCTTAGCTCTAGCGGGGGGAACCAATGAGCAGTTCTTC.

This clonotype was observed at least ten times. The chain combines TRBV11-2 with TRBJ2-5, with D possibly matching TRBD2 (6 bases). CDR3 length equals 17 residues. CDR1 is SGHAT, CDR2 FQNNGV, per germline. Trimming took 0 bases from V and 9 from J, leaving 23 bases between them. The DNA of the CDR3 is TGTGCCAGCAGCTTAGATAAGGCGGAGGGCGAACGGAGGGCCCAGTACTTC. Protein product: CASSLDKAEGERRAQYF.

Ten or more counts support this clonotype. The chain has TRBV20-1 and TRBJ2-7; 7 nucleotides align to TRBD2. This CDR3 is built from 14 residues. After removal of 5 bases from V and 3 bases from J, the junction contained 10 bases not matched to a gene. Per germline, CDR1 DFQATT and CDR2 SNEGSKA (reference sequence). The CDR3 reads CSASPGTTDYEQYF. Written as DNA, the CDR3 is TGCAGTGCTTCTCCCGGGACTACGGACTACGAGCAGTACTTC.

This clonotype was detected a few times. The chain links TRBV12-3 or TRBV12-4 to TRBJ2-5; 7 bases align to TRBD1. CDR3 length: 14 amino acids. V dropped 7 bases and J dropped 3; count of bases not matched to a gene: 8. CDR3: CASTTGTEKETQYF. CDR3 DNA: TGTGCCAGCACCACCGGGACAGAGAAAGAGACCCAGTACTTC.

This rearrangement joins TRBV20-1 to TRBJ2-7; D uncertain. Germline loops: CDR1 DFQATT, CDR2 SNEGSKA (reference sequence). V was cut by 6 bases and J by 2 bases, with 11 bases left in between. The CDR3 contains 12 residues. The DNA of the CDR3 is TGCAGTGCCGTTGGTGGTGCCTACGAGCAGTACTTC. Its protein is CSAVGGAYEQYF.

This clonotype was seen ten or more times. V is TRBV4-3 and J is TRBJ1-2, with 7 bases identical to TRBD1. V shed 1 base, J shed 10 bases, and the junction held 12 bases outside the gene matches. CDR1 is LGHNA and CDR2 is YSLEER in the germline V gene. This CDR3 is 15 amino acids long. The CDR3 sequence is CASSQGQGGVEDYTF. Written as DNA, the CDR3 is TGCGCCAGCAGCCAAGGACAGGGAGGAGTCGAGGACTACACCTTC.

The table lists this clonotype with a few counts. The rearrangement joins TRBV2 to TRBJ2-7, with D tentatively TRBD1 (6 bases). The CDR3 is 15 amino acids. CDR1 is SNHLY and CDR2 is FYNNEI in the germline V gene. V was shortened by 3 bases and J by 2 bases, with 14 bases between the two germline ends. CDR3 bases: TGTGCCAGCAGTGAGTTACCGGGACACACCTACGAGCAGTACTTC. Translating it yields CASSELPGHTYEQYF.